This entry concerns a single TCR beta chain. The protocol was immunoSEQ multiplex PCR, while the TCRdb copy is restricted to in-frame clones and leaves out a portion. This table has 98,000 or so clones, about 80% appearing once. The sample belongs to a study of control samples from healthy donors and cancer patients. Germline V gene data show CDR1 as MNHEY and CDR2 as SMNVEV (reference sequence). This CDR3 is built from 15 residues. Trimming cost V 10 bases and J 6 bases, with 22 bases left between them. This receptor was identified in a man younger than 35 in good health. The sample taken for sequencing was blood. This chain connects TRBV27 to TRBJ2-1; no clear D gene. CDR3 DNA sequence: TGTGCCACCAGAAGGGTAGATAGTTGGGGCAATGAGCAGTTCTTC. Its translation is CATRRVDSWGNEQFF.